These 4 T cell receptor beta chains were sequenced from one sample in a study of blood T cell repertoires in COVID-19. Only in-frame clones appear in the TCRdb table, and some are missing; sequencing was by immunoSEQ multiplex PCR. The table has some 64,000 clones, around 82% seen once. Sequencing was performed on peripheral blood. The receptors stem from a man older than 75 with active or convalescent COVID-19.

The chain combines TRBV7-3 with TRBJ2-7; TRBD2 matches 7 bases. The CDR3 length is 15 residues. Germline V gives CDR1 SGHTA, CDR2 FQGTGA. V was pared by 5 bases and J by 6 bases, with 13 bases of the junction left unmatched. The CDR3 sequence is CASSPGGKRDGEQYF. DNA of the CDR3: TGTGCCAGCAGCCCTGGGGGGAAGCGGGACGGCGAGCAGTACTTC.

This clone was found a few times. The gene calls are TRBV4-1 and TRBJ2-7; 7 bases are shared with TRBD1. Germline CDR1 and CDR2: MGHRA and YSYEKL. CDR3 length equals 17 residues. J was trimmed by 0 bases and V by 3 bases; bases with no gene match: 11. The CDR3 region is CASSHPNRGPLSYEQYF. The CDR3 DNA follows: TGCGCCAGCAGCCACCCGAACAGGGGCCCCCTCTCCTACGAGCAGTACTTC.

The CDR3 bases are TGTGCCTGGAGTCTAGGGAGCGGGGGCTACAATGAGCAGTTCTTC. Translation gives CAWSLGSGGYNEQFF. The chain combines TRBV30 with TRBJ2-1; 8 bases map to TRBD2. The V segment lost 2 bases and the J segment 3 bases; nucleotides outside the gene matches: 6. Germline CDR1 is GTSNPN and CDR2 is SVGIG (reference sequence). The length of the CDR3 is 15 residues.

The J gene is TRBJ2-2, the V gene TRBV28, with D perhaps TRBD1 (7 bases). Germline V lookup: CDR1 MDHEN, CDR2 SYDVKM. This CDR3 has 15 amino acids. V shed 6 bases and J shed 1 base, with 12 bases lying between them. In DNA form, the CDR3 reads TGTGCCAGCAGACGGGGGACAGTGAACACCGGGGAGCTGTTTTTT. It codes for CASRRGTVNTGELFF.